This paragraph reports one T cell receptor beta chain. Germline V lookup: CDR1 SGHRS, CDR2 YFSETQ. Trimming removed 4 bases at V and 3 bases at J, with 13 bases between. The CDR3 has 14 amino acids. The data are from a study of blood T cell repertoires in COVID-19. Looking at the study overall: Researchers got acute and convalescent COVID-19 samples from the United States, Italy and Spain. The analysed material was cDNA or gDNA that came from T cells, B-cell-depleted T cells, or PBMCs.

In the authors' methods: How many nucleated cells were present was estimated from reference gene primer amplification. The assay was immunoSEQ multiplex PCR, and TCRdb's table has in-frame clones only and misses some. V, J and clone size derive from that table, while D and trimming were established from the DNA sequence. The sample holds tens of thousands of clones, roughly 80% seen once. The chain carries TRBV5-1 and TRBJ1-1, with D possibly matching TRBD1 (5 bases). The sequenced sample consisted of peripheral blood. This sequence was found in an elderly woman with acute or convalescent COVID-19. As DNA, the CDR3 is TGCGCCAGCAGCCCCCGCGGGGGGGACACTGAAGCTTTCTTT. Amino acids: CASSPRGGDTEAFF.